The present T cell receptor (beta chain) was sequenced within a study of CD8 T cells in seronegative destructive rheumatoid arthritis (TCRdb year 2020). Study-wide context: At the time of sampling, seven of the eight CND-RA patients were on biological drugs. The seropositive RA, seronegative RA and healthy control comparison cohorts were obtained from an earlier published TCRbeta dataset rather than being newly sequenced. Peripheral CD8+ TCRbeta repertoires of CCP-negative destructive rheumatoid arthritis (CND-RA) patients were compared with newly diagnosed seropositive RA, seronegative RA and healthy controls.

Beyond this particular receptor, the publication reports: Because no diagnostic samples were available, the TCR repertoire differences may partly reflect poor disease control over the years rather than being present at onset. No public clonotype enrichment survived Benjamini-Hochberg correction across the 100,000 or so clonotypes tested. The authors read the apparently distinct set of enriched public clonotypes carried by CND-RA patients as support for a separate disease subset. The small size of the CND-RA cohort was acknowledged as a limitation of the study. After adjustment for age, less diverse and more clonal CD8+ TCRbeta repertoires appeared to be present in CND-RA patients than in other RA subtypes. More CMV-reactive and fewer influenza A-reactive CD8+ TCRbeta sequences were observed in CND-RA repertoires than in controls and other RA subtypes.

A negative result on the clinical CCP2 antibody test was shown by CND-RA patients, and progression of joint destruction was observed despite active therapy. Every CND-RA patient had failed conventional anti-rheumatic therapy and showed typical joint destruction in the wrists and ankles. Instead of being sampled at diagnosis, CND-RA patients were sampled after long disease histories, which in several cases spanned decades. Roughly 50 millilitres of EDTA-anticoagulated peripheral blood were drawn from each patient. Peripheral blood mononuclear cells were isolated by Ficoll-Paque PLUS density gradient separation. AutoMACS magnetic bead positive selection was used to isolate CD8+ cells from fresh or cryopreserved PBMCs, and flow cytometry was used to check purity. Genomic DNA was extracted with Nucleospin Tissue or Tissue XS kits and quantified on a Qubit 2.0 fluorometer. Following the manufacturer's instructions, genomic DNA from CD8+ cells served as the input for TCRbeta sequencing. The immunoSEQ assay was used for TCRbeta sequencing, which was carried out at a genomics technology centre in Finland. In the source study's methods: The clonotype tables produced by the immunoSEQ preprocessing pipeline were converted into VDJtools format, and any non-productive clonotypes were filtered out. Samples with fewer than 10,000 reads were excluded, the remaining samples were subsampled to 10,000 reads, and most of the eight CND-RA samples met this threshold. Shannon-Wiener, Simpson and clonality indices were calculated with the VDJtools CalcDiversityStats function on data subsampled to 10,000 reads. Non-singleton TCRbeta clonotypes were hard-matched, with no mismatches allowed, against VDJdb to infer antigen specificity. CDR3 sequences differing by one amino acid (Hamming distance 1) were grouped into clusters with potentially shared antigen targets. After each group was resampled to six samples, one-sided Fisher's exact tests checked public clonotypes for group enrichment, with the whole procedure repeated ten times. Entries here come from immuneACCESS through TCRdb and include only in-frame sequences with V and J called. Some clones fail to appear in such tables; in the studies checked, an unresolved V gene covers under half of the shortfall, and the cause of the remainder is unknown. V and J calls and clone size come straight from that table; D and trimming were deduced from the DNA. The sample contains more than 10,000 clones, around 86% of them found a single time. The ten largest clones capture 27% of the sample.

As for this clone: What this receptor recognizes is not known. Per-base qualities were not stored, and no clone one base away is much larger.

CDR1 and CDR2 (SEHNR, FQNEAQ) derive from the germline V gene (reference sequence). The CDR3 has 14 amino acids, counting the end cysteine and phenylalanine. Only the CDR3 part of the read is kept: 42 bases, read in frame from the first base. After removal of 4 bases from V and 2 bases from J, the junction retains 2 bases not matched to a gene. The sequence was collected from a woman aged 30-50 years with seronegative destructive rheumatoid arthritis. The specimen sequenced was CD8+ T cells from blood. Recombination joined TRBV7-9 with TRBJ2-1, and TRBD2 matches 7 of the central bases. For the CDR3, the sequence is CASSWGGAYNEQFF. In nucleotide form, the sequence is TGTGCCAGCAGCTGGGGAGGGGCCTACAATGAGCAGTTCTTC.